This T cell receptor beta chain was sequenced during a study of T cells in Graves' hyperthyroidism and ophthalmopathy. Germline V gene lookup returns CDR1 SGHTA and CDR2 FQGNSA. V shed 5 bases and J shed 2 bases, with 25 bases lying between them. There are 18 residues in the CDR3. Notes on this clonotype: What it binds is not known.

General observations from the study: The majority of expanded thyroid clonotypes above 0.001 also appeared in blood.

Researchers defined stable Graves' hyperthyroidism as no ophthalmopathy progression within 18 months. Clinical symptoms, serum thyroxine, TRAb, thyroid ultrasound and orbital computed tomography established diagnosis. RNA transcripts yielded amplified TCR beta CDR3 regions. First-round RT-PCR of the TCR CDR3 relied on the HTBI primer set. TCRdb called the multiplex PCR reads again in MiXCR, with one record for every CDR3 protein. The sample shows fewer than 400,000 distinct CDR3 sequences, 25% of them seen only once. This TCR was sampled from a man over 45 with Graves' hyperthyroidism. Sequencing was carried out using blood. V usage is TRBV7-2 and J usage is TRBJ2-7; D perhaps matches TRBD1 (7 bases). CDR3 nucleotide sequence: TGTGCCAGCAGCCCCCGAGCGTCCAGGGGGGTAGGGGCCTACGAGCAGTACTTC. This translates into CASSPRASRGVGAYEQYF.